A single T cell receptor (beta chain) is shown here with its context. The antigen remains unidentified. These data are taken from a study of T cells after posttransplantation cyclophosphamide. Clones were sequenced by immunoSEQ multiplex PCR, and TCRdb holds only the in-frame ones, with some missing. The table records some 15,000 clones, roughly 73% of them present only once. Cyclophosphamide on days +3 and +4 followed busulfan-fludarabine conditioning and a marrow graft. The CDR3 runs 14 residues. Trimming took 6 bases from V and 7 from J, leaving 16 bases between them. Germline V CDR1 and CDR2: MDHEN, SYDVKM. Findings of the study overall: Skin or GI-infiltrating T cells shared few TRB sequences with blood. Recipient CMV seropositivity and CMV reactivation strongly tracked TRB clonality.

The receptor was derived from a female patient aged 40-49 years who received an allogeneic stem cell transplant from a related donor, was CMV-positive, and had no GVHD. Some of the T cells may derive from the graft donor. The chain employs TRBV28 and TRBJ1-5, with D maybe TRBD1 (5 bases). The sequencing here drew on CD8+ T cells sorted from PBMCs, taken approximately 1,900 days after a stem cell transplant with posttransplant cyclophosphamide. The CDR3 DNA reads as TGTGCCAGCAGACCGGGGAGGGGTCGACAGCCCCAGCATTTT. It specifies CASRPGRGRQPQHF.